Below, 5 T cell receptor beta chains from the same sample are listed, as sequenced in a study of cytomegalovirus exposure and HLA in healthy donors. PCR primers comprised 60 Vbeta and 13 Jbeta primers. The method was immunoSEQ multiplex PCR; TCRdb's version includes in-frame clones alone and lacks a portion of them. The sample has 90,000 to 130,000 clones, around 76% seen once. The sample consisted of PBMCs. The receptor source for this set is a man younger than 45 in good health and CMV-seropositive.

This clone was seen once. The CDR3 DNA sequence: TGTGCCCGTAGTAGCGGGGGGGAAAACATTCAGTACTTC. It encodes CARSSGGENIQYF. The chain has TRBV30 and TRBJ2-4; 11 nucleotides agree with TRBD2. Per the germline V gene, CDR1 is GTSNPN and CDR2 is SVGIG (reference sequence). CDR3 length: 13 residues. The J segment lost 5 bases and the V segment lost 8 bases, leaving 5 bases of the junction unmatched. The variable domain in full, completed from reference TRBV30 and TRBJ2-4, reads SQTIHQWPATLVQPVGSPLSLECTVEGTSNPNLYWYRQAAGRGLQLLFYSVGIGQISSEVPQNLSASRPQDRQFILSSKKLLLSDSGFYLCARSSGGENIQYFGAGTRLSVL.

This clone was recorded only once. The rearrangement links TRBV4-1 to TRBJ1-4; 7 bases are a match to TRBD1. CDR1 is MGHRA, CDR2 YSYEKL, per germline. The CDR3 loop spans 16 amino acids. The junction had 10 bases not matched to a gene; V was cut back by 2 bases and J by 7 bases. In DNA, the CDR3 is TGCGCCAGCAGCCAAAAGGGGACAGCAGAGAGTGAAAAACTGTTTTTT. This gives the protein CASSQKGTAESEKLFF.

The gene calls are TRBV5-1 and TRBJ2-5; maybe TRBD1 (5 bases). The germline gives CDR1 SGHRS, CDR2 YFSETQ. The CDR3 contains 12 residues. Trimming shortened V by 2 bases and J by 4 bases, and 6 bases separated the two germline ends. DNA for the CDR3: TGCGCCAGCAGCTTTCAGGGAGAGACCCAGTACTTC. Translation: CASSFQGETQYF.

This rearrangement joins TRBV9 to TRBJ2-2; 7 nucleotides align to TRBD1. Unmatched junction bases numbered 4, after V lost 3 bases and J lost 2 bases. CDR1 and CDR2 (germline): SGDLS, YYNGEE. This CDR3 region has 15 residues. CDR3: CASSAGTVNTGELFF. CDR3 bases: TGTGCCAGCAGCGCCGGGACAGTCAACACCGGGGAGCTGTTTTTT.

The chain is built from TRBV7-8 and TRBJ1-3, with D tentatively TRBD1 (6 bases). Deletions cut 0 bases from V and 4 bases from J, with 10 bases between. The CDR3 is 15 amino acids. Per the germline V gene, CDR1 is SGHVS and CDR2 is FQNEAQ. DNA of the CDR3: TGTGCCAGCAGCTTAGCGGGCCAGGGGGGAAACACCATATATTTT. It codes for CASSLAGQGGNTIYF.